This T cell receptor (beta chain) stems from a study of blood T cell repertoires in COVID-19. Study context: Samples of COVID-19 (acute and convalescent) were obtained from the United States, Italy and Spain. The cDNA or gDNA used as material had been derived from T cells, B-cell-depleted T cells, or PBMCs.

Original methodology: Nucleated cell number was recorded as an estimate derived from reference gene primer amplification. Method: immunoSEQ multiplex PCR; TCRdb's copy keeps in-frame clones and lacks some. V and J calls and clone size are as listed in that table; D and trimming were resolved from the DNA. The profile shows fewer than 250,000 clones, 88% of them singletons. Per germline, CDR1 MRHNA and CDR2 SNTAGT. The V end lost 6 bases, the J end lost 7 bases, and 12 bases lay between the germline ends. The CDR3 sequence is 12 residues long. The sequencing input was peripheral blood. This sequence originates from a woman aged 60 to 75 with acute or convalescent COVID-19. The V gene is TRBV6-4, the J gene TRBJ1-2, with TRBD1 as a possible D gene (5 bases). This CDR3 is CASRRRDCGYTF. DNA for the CDR3: TGTGCCAGCAGACGTCGGGACTGTGGCTACACCTTC.